Reported below is one TCR beta chain. Its antigen remains unknown. Genes and germline are mouse. The read is 1 residue too short to cover the CDR3 end, so that end is filled in from the germline J gene. Germline-derived CDR1 and CDR2 are MSHET and SYDVDS. This CDR3 spans 12 amino acids. With V trimmed by 8 bases and J by 5 bases, 1 base remained unmatched. Sequencing of TCRbeta CDR3 at survey depth gave sequences and template counts. Profiling relied on immunoSEQ multiplex PCR, and the TCRdb table lists in-frame clones only, not all of them. The profile covers more than 3,000 clones, with about 50% appearing a single time and 20% to 25% taken by the ten largest. Time point in this sample: mouse harvest day 14 after allogeneic transplant. The graft held 10^6 splenic CD5+ T cells and 10^7 T-cell-depleted bone marrow cells. These data are taken from a study of tissue T cells after allogeneic stem cell transplantation. Study results and limitations: Across patients, clones rarely overlapped, yet motif clusters were shared tissue-specifically.

V gene TRBV29 combines with J gene TRBJ2-2; 8 positions match TRBD1. Input material: gut tissue. The TCR originated in a female BALB/c mouse given C57BL/6 T cells with graft-versus-host disease after an allogeneic hematopoietic cell transplant. The part of the CDR3 DNA that was read is TGTGCTAGCGGACAGGGAACCGGGCAGCTCTAC. It codes for CASGQGTGQLY. The whole CDR3 sequence is CASGQGTGQLYF.